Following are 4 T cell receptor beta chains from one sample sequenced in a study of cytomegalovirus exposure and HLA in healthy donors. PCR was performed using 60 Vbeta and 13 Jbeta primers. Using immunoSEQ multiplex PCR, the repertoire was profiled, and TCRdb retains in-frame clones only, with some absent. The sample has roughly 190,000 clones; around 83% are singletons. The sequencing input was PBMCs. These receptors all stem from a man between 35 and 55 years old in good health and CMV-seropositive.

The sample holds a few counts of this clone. The CDR3 coding sequence is TGCGCCAGCAGTGAAGGGGGAGGGCCTTCTTACAATGAGCAGTTCTTC. Translating gives CASSEGGGPSYNEQFF. The gene calls are TRBV10-2 and TRBJ2-1, with D possibly being TRBD2 (7 bases). The V and J ends lost 3 bases and 4 bases respectively, with 16 bases between them. The CDR3 covers 16 residues. Germline-derived CDR1 and CDR2 are WSHSY and SAAADI.

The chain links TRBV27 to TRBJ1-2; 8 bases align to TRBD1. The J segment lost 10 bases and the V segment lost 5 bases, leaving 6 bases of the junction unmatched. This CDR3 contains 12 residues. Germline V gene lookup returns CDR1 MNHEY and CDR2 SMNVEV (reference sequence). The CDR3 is CASSPGTGSYTF. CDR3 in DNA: TGTGCCAGCAGTCCTGGGACAGGCTCCTACACCTTC.

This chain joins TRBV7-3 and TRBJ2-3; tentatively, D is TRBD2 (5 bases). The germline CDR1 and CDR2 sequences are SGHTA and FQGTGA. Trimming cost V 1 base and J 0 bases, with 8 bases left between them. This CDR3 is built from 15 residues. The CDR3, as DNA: TGTGCCAGCAGCTTAAGTAGGACTAGCACAGATACGCAGTATTTT. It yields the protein CASSLSRTSTDTQYF. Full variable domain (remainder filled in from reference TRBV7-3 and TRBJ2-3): GAGVSQTPSNKVTEKGKYVELRCDPISGHTALYWYRQSLGQGPEFLIYFQGTGAADDSGLPNDRFFAVRPEGSVSTLKIQRTERGDSAVYLCASSLSRTSTDTQYFGPGTRLTVL.

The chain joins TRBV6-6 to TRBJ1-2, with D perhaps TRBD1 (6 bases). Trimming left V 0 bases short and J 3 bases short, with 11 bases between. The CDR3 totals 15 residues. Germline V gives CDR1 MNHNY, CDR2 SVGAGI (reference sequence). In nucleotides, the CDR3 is TGTGCCAGCAGTTACTCGGCAGGGGCTCACTATGGCTACACCTTC. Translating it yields CASSYSAGAHYGYTF.